The T cell receptor beta chain described here comes from a study of cytomegalovirus exposure and HLA in healthy donors. Remarks on this clone: What it recognizes is unknown.

The PCR ran on 60 Vbeta and 13 Jbeta primers. Assay used: immunoSEQ multiplex PCR; TCRdb lists only in-frame clones, some missing. This table has 100,000 to 150,000 clones, under 90% appearing once. General study points: Some V segments (TRBV6-2 and TRBV6-3 among them) were excluded as indistinguishable. According to a later analysis, donors in an Asian-associated ancestry cluster reportedly had fewer N-insertions than the roughly 670-donor mean. Diagnosis of cytomegalovirus status made by the classifier reportedly showed high specificity and sensitivity. Among TCR beta chains, those listed as cytomegalovirus-associated numbered about 160.

Trimming took 3 bases from V and 0 from J, leaving 18 bases between them. Germline CDR1 and CDR2: LNHDA and SQIVND (reference sequence). The CDR3 has 17 residues. The specimen sequenced was PBMCs. The receptor was derived from a woman aged 35 to 49 in good health and CMV-seronegative. The J gene is TRBJ2-7, the V gene TRBV19; D may be TRBD1 (7 bases). The CDR3 DNA reads TGTGCCAGTAGTATGCTGGGGGCGGGACAGCCCTCCTACGAGCAGTACTTC. It is translated as CASSMLGAGQPSYEQYF.